One sample yielded the 11 T cell receptor beta chains listed below, sequenced in a study of blood T cell repertoires in COVID-19. Using immunoSEQ multiplex PCR, the repertoire was profiled, and TCRdb retains in-frame clones only, with some absent. The sample has about 270,000 clones, 82% seen once. Sequencing was performed on peripheral blood. These receptors were collected from a woman between 18 and 30 years old with acute or convalescent COVID-19.

This clone was seen a single time. The chain links TRBV15 to TRBJ2-1, with TRBD2 matching over 14 bases. V trimming: 5 bases; J trimming: 2 bases; junction bases outside the gene matches: 2. Germline V CDR1 and CDR2: LNHNV, YYDKDF (reference sequence). This CDR3 region has 16 residues. The CDR3 is CATSGTSGRPYNEQFF. CDR3 coding DNA: TGTGCCACCAGCGGGACTAGCGGGAGACCCTACAATGAGCAGTTCTTC.

The chain joins TRBV7-9 to TRBJ2-7; TRBD2 aligns across 11 bases. The CDR3 runs 15 residues. V shed 1 base and J 4 bases; nucleotides not matched to a gene: 3. Germline V gives CDR1 SEHNR, CDR2 FQNEAQ (reference sequence). CDR3 in DNA: TGTGCCAGCAGCTTAGTTACTAGCGGGAGATACGAGCAGTACTTC. It encodes CASSLVTSGRYEQYF.

The V gene is TRBV18, the J gene TRBJ1-1; D is unresolved. V lost 3 bases and J 3 bases, leaving 11 bases between the germline ends. The CDR3 contains 14 residues. Germline loops: CDR1 KGHSH, CDR2 LQKENI. CDR3 sequence reads: CASSPSLFDTEAFF. The DNA for the CDR3 is TGTGCCAGCTCACCTTCCCTCTTTGACACTGAAGCTTTCTTT.

This sequence joins TRBV5-6 and TRBJ1-1, with TRBD1 identical over 7 bases. This CDR3 comprises 15 residues. J lost 0 bases, V lost 1 base, and 3 bases had no gene match. Germline V gene data show CDR1 as SGHDT and CDR2 as YYEEEE. CDR3 DNA: TGTGCCAGCAGCTTGCCGGGACAGATGAACACTGAAGCTTTCTTT. This sequence encodes CASSLPGQMNTEAFF.

This clone has only a few counts. The chain links TRBV7-2 to TRBJ2-1; the D is unclear. This CDR3 region has 15 residues. Deletions cut 3 bases from V and 0 bases from J, with 9 bases between. The V gene's germline CDR1 is SGHTA and CDR2 FQGNSA. The CDR3 sequence is CASSFIKSSYNEQFF. The CDR3 nucleotides read TGTGCCAGCAGCTTCATTAAGAGCTCCTACAATGAGCAGTTCTTC.

The chain joins TRBV23-1 to TRBJ2-2; 9 nucleotides agree with TRBD1. TRBV23-1 is filed as an ORF, its function uncertain. CDR3 size: 16 residues. V lost 0 bases to trimming and J lost 5 bases; unmatched junction nucleotides: 4. Written as DNA, the CDR3 is TGCGCCAGCAGTCAATCTAAACAGGGGGCGACCGGGGAGCTGTTTTTT. This encodes CASSQSKQGATGELFF.

This chain's CDR3 is CASSEAARYTEAFF. The DNA of the CDR3 is TGTGCCAGCAGTGAAGCTGCACGGTACACTGAAGCTTTCTTT. The chain is built from TRBV2 and TRBJ1-1; unclear D gene. Per the germline V gene, CDR1 is SNHLY and CDR2 is FYNNEI. Between the trimmed V and J ends, which lost 0 bases and 3 bases, there was a span of 8 bases. This CDR3 is 14 amino acids long.

This clone was seen more than once but under ten times. The J gene is TRBJ1-5, the V gene TRBV7-2; a weak D match, TRBD1 (5 bases). This CDR3 comprises 13 residues. Germline lookup yields CDR1 SGHTA and CDR2 FQGNSA. Trimming took off 5 bases at V and 5 bases at J, with 10 bases between the two ends. CDR3 sequence (DNA): TGTGCCAGCAGCACCAGGGTCCATCAGCCCCAGCATTTT. It yields the protein CASSTRVHQPQHF.

The CDR3 bases are TGTGCCAGCAGCGGAAGCCCGGTGAGGACAGGACCATACGAGCAGTACTTC. Translating gives CASSGSPVRTGPYEQYF. The chain recombines TRBV9 with TRBJ2-7; 7 bases map to TRBD1. The CDR3 runs 17 residues. After removal of 3 bases from V and 4 bases from J, the junction contained 16 bases not matched to a gene. Germline values: CDR1 SGDLS, CDR2 YYNGEE.

J is TRBJ1-3 and V is TRBV7-2; a weak D match, TRBD1 (5 bases). The germline V and J ends were trimmed by 1 base and 1 base, with 8 bases remaining between them. The CDR3 contains 15 residues. Germline CDR1 reads SGHTA; CDR2 reads FQGNSA. CDR3 residues: CASSLVGGSGNTIYF. CDR3 nucleotides: TGTGCCAGCAGCTTAGTCGGGGGTTCTGGAAACACCATATATTTT.

The V and J genes are TRBV6-5 and TRBJ1-5; D is unclear. V shed 6 bases and J shed 1 base, with 13 bases lying between them. CDR1 and CDR2 (germline): MNHEY, SVGAGI. This CDR3 has 15 residues. CDR3: CASRTRGPSNQPQHF. The DNA for the CDR3 is TGTGCCAGCAGAACCCGAGGCCCGAGCAATCAGCCCCAGCATTTT.